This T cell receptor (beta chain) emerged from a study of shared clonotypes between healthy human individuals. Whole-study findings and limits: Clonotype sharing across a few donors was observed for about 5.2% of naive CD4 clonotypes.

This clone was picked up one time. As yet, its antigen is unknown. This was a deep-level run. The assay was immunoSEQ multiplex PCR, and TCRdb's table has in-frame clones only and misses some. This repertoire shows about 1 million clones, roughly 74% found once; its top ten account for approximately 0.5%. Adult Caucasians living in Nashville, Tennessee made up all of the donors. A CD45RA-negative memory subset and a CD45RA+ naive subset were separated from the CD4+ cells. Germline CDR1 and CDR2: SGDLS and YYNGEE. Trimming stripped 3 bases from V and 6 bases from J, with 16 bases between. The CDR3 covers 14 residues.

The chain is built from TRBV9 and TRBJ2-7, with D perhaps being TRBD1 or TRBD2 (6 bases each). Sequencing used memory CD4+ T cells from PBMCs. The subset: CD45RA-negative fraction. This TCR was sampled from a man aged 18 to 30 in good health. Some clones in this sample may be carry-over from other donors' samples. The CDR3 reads CASSAGGRVGEQYF. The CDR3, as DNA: TGTGCCAGCAGCGCCGGGGGCAGGGTGGGCGAGCAGTACTTC.